Shown below are 26 T cell receptor beta chains from a single sample sequenced in a study of shared clonotypes between healthy human individuals. CD45RO-negative, CCR7-selected cells formed the naive CD8 fraction, which excluded terminally differentiated effector memory CD45RA+ cells. Here immunoSEQ multiplex PCR was the method, and the copy in TCRdb shows in-frame clones only, minus some. The sample gives more than 500,000 clones, approximately 95% of which show up once; about 0.11% is in the top ten. Source material: naive CD8+ T cells sorted from blood. The receptors were gathered from a woman in her twenties or thirties in good health.

The chain carries TRBV28 and TRBJ1-5; D gene unclear. CDR3 length: 14 amino acids. Trimming removed 5 bases at V and 0 bases at J, with 8 bases between. CDR1 is MDHEN and CDR2 is SYDVKM in the germline V gene. The CDR3: CASSNLGSNQPQHF. The CDR3 DNA reads TGTGCCAGCAGTAACCTAGGTAGCAATCAGCCCCAGCATTTT.

This clone has only one observation. The rearrangement links TRBV28 to TRBJ2-3, with 14 bases fitting TRBD2. Germline CDR1 is MDHEN and CDR2 is SYDVKM. The length of the CDR3 is 19 residues. The J segment lost 1 base and the V segment lost 5 bases, leaving 11 bases of the junction unmatched. The CDR3 nucleotides read TGTGCCAGCAGTCCGGGGACTAGCGGGAGAAGGGGCCGCACAGATACGCAGTATTTT. Translation gives CASSPGTSGRRGRTDTQYF.

This chain links TRBV5-4 with TRBJ1-1, with 7 bases identical to TRBD1. Germline V CDR1 and CDR2: SGHNT, YYREEE (reference sequence). After removal of 1 base from V and 7 bases from J, the junction contained 1 base not matched to a gene. There are 12 residues in the CDR3. Here the CDR3 reads CASSLQGDEAFF. The CDR3 DNA reads as TGTGCCAGCAGCTTGCAGGGGGATGAAGCTTTCTTT. Combining the CDR3 with reference TRBV5-4 and TRBJ1-1 gives the whole variable domain ETGVTQSPTHLIKTRGQQVTLRCSSQSGHNTVSWYQQALGQGPQFIFQYYREEENGRGNFPPRFSGLQFPNYSSELNVNALELDDSALYLCASSLQGDEAFFGQGTRLTVV.

CDR3 amino acids: CASSSLTGTAYEQYF. The CDR3 DNA sequence: TGCGCCAGCAGCTCACTGACCGGGACAGCCTACGAGCAGTACTTC. The chain recombines TRBV5-1 with TRBJ2-7, with TRBD1 identical over 7 bases. The CDR3 loop spans 15 amino acids. Germline values: CDR1 SGHRS, CDR2 YFSETQ. The V segment lost 3 bases and the J segment 2 bases; nucleotides outside the gene matches: 8.

V and J are TRBV7-9 and TRBJ2-7; TRBD2 matches 12 bases. The length of the CDR3 is 16 residues. Unmatched junction bases numbered 9, after V lost 5 bases and J lost 4 bases. Germline V gives CDR1 SEHNR, CDR2 FQNEAQ (reference sequence). The CDR3 protein is CASSHAPTSGSYEQYF. The CDR3 nucleotides read TGTGCCAGCAGCCACGCCCCGACTAGCGGGAGTTACGAGCAGTACTTC.

This chain connects TRBV4-1 to TRBJ2-3; TRBD1 matches at 9 bases. From germline, CDR1 is MGHRA and CDR2 YSYEKL. The CDR3 runs to 14 residues. V was clipped by 7 bases and J by 3 bases; unmatched bases: 5. CDR3 sequence reads: CASTDRGETDTQYF. CDR3 in DNA: TGCGCCAGCACTGACAGGGGGGAGACAGATACGCAGTATTTT.

This chain joins TRBV6-5 and TRBJ1-5; no reliable D call. V was pared by 0 bases and J by 3 bases, with 6 bases between. Per the germline V gene, CDR1 is MNHEY and CDR2 is SVGAGI. The CDR3 covers 14 residues. The CDR3 region has the DNA TGTGCCAGCAGTTACTCGAGAATCAATCAGCCCCAGCATTTT. Protein: CASSYSRINQPQHF.

This chain uses TRBV27 with TRBJ2-7; D gene uncertain. Germline loops: CDR1 MNHEY, CDR2 SMNVEV (reference sequence). This CDR3 is 11 amino acids long. The V gene lost 3 bases and the J gene lost 5 bases, with 5 bases spanning the gap. The CDR3 nucleotides are TGTGCCAGCAGTTTCCACGACGAGCAGTACTTC. This translates into CASSFHDEQYF.

This clone showed up just once. The chain recombines TRBV27 with TRBJ2-1, with TRBD2 as a possible D gene (6 bases). Germline V gene sequence: CDR1 MNHEY, CDR2 SMNVEV (reference sequence). The V gene lost 7 bases and the J gene lost 3 bases, with 19 bases spanning the gap. This CDR3 spans 16 amino acids. The CDR3 reads CASTPSTGELYNEQFF. Written as DNA, the CDR3 is TGTGCCAGCACTCCATCGACGGGAGAGCTCTACAATGAGCAGTTCTTC.

The V and J genes are TRBV9 and TRBJ2-1; weak D call: TRBD2 (6 bases). The germline CDR1 and CDR2 sequences are SGDLS and YYNGEE. The germline V and J ends were trimmed by 7 bases and 9 bases, with 14 bases remaining between them. The CDR3 is made up of 12 amino acids. In DNA, the CDR3 is TGTGCCAGCGATGGGGGGAGTCGTGAGCAGTTCTTC. Protein product: CASDGGSREQFF.

This chain connects TRBV28 to TRBJ2-2; possibly TRBD2 for D (6 bases). Germline-derived CDR1 and CDR2 are MDHEN and SYDVKM. V lost 1 base and J 7 bases, leaving 10 bases between the germline ends. The CDR3 loop spans 14 amino acids. The CDR3 loop reads CASSLLGGSGELFF. CDR3 bases: TGTGCCAGCAGTTTATTGGGGGGAAGCGGGGAGCTGTTTTTT.

The CDR3 DNA sequence: TGTGCCAGCAGACCCGGACTAGCGGGGGTTCGGAATGAGCAGTTCTTC. Its protein is CASRPGLAGVRNEQFF. The chain recombines TRBV7-9 with TRBJ2-1; 13 nucleotides line up with TRBD2. Germline V CDR1 and CDR2: SEHNR, FQNEAQ (reference sequence). V trimming: 6 bases; J trimming: 7 bases; junction bases outside the gene matches: 9. The CDR3 has 16 amino acids.

The V gene is TRBV14, the J gene TRBJ2-5, with 7 bases matching TRBD2. The J call is uncertain, as TRBJ2-7 better fits the DNA end. The CDR3 totals 13 residues. Germline-derived CDR1 and CDR2 are SGHDN and FVKESK. The CDR3 DNA is TGTGCCAGCAGCCTCAGCGGGGCCTACGAGCAGTACTTC. It translates to CASSLSGAYEQYF.

V is TRBV28 and J is TRBJ2-6; D remains unclear. V lost 8 bases and J lost 0, with 17 bases in between. The V gene's germline CDR1 is MDHEN and CDR2 SYDVKM. The CDR3 contains 17 residues. CDR3 sequence: CASVGFVTSSGANVLTF. CDR3 nucleotides: TGTGCCAGCGTGGGATTCGTGACATCCTCTGGGGCCAACGTCCTGACTTTC.

The chain carries TRBV13 and TRBJ2-2; TRBD2 matches 15 bases. V shed 4 bases and J 0 bases; nucleotides not matched to a gene: 9. The CDR3 runs 20 residues. Germline V gene sequence: CDR1 PRHDT, CDR2 FYEKMQ (reference sequence). CDR3 bases: TGTGCCAGCAGCTCGCCTTCGGGACTAGCGGGAGGTTCGAACACCGGGGAGCTGTTTTTT. Translated: CASSSPSGLAGGSNTGELFF.

This clone occurred once. V and J are TRBV27 and TRBJ1-2, with D possibly matching TRBD1 (5 bases). V shed 0 bases and J shed 5 bases, with 16 bases lying between them. The germline V gene has CDR1 MNHEY and CDR2 SMNVEV (reference sequence). The CDR3 loop spans 16 amino acids. The CDR3 DNA reads TGTGCCAGCAGTTTATCAGGGCAGACTAGGGGATATGGCTACACCTTC. Protein product: CASSLSGQTRGYGYTF.

The CDR3 bases are TGTGCCAGCAGTTCCGGGACAGGGCGAGAACTGTTTTTT. Translation gives CASSSGTGRELFF. V and J are TRBV28 and TRBJ1-4; the match to TRBD1 covers 9 bases. CDR3 length equals 13 residues. In germline, CDR1 is MDHEN, CDR2 SYDVKM. After removal of 4 bases from V and 12 bases from J, the junction contained 6 bases not matched to a gene. The full variable domain, its missing parts supplied by reference TRBV28 and TRBJ1-4, is DVKVTQSSRYLVKRTGEKVFLECVQDMDHENMFWYRQDPGLGLRLIYFSYDVKMKEKGDIPEGYSVSREKKERFSLILESASTNQTSMYLCASSSGTGRELFFGSGTQLSVL.

The V and J genes are TRBV9 and TRBJ2-4; D gene uncertain. The CDR3 has 16 amino acids. Germline CDR1 and CDR2: SGDLS and YYNGEE. V lost 3 bases and J 0 bases, leaving 13 bases between the germline ends. CDR3 in DNA: TGTGCCAGCAGCGACTCCCTAGGAGAAGCCAAAAACATTCAGTACTTC. This codes for CASSDSLGEAKNIQYF.

In its sample, this clone was seen once. The chain links TRBV28 to TRBJ2-7; TRBD1 or TRBD2 may be the D gene (5 bases each). This CDR3 has 16 residues. Trimming removed 0 bases at V and 4 bases at J, with 16 bases between. From germline, CDR1 is MDHEN and CDR2 SYDVKM. For the CDR3, the DNA is TGTGCCAGCAGTTTATGGGGGCAGGGAGAAATTTACGAGCAGTACTTC. It encodes CASSLWGQGEIYEQYF.

The chain has TRBV5-1 and TRBJ2-1, with 7 bases that match TRBD1. J gave up 4 bases and V 0 bases, and 13 bases lay outside the gene matches. CDR1 and CDR2 from the germline V gene are SGHRS and YFSETQ. The CDR3 loop spans 18 amino acids. The CDR3 DNA is TGCGCCAGCAGCTTGGTGGCTCGGTGGGACAGCTTATACAATGAGCAGTTCTTC. It yields the protein CASSLVARWDSLYNEQFF. Based on the CDR3 plus reference TRBV5-1 and TRBJ2-1, the full variable domain is KAGVTQTPRYLIKTRGQQVTLSCSPISGHRSVSWYQQTPGQGLQFLFEYFSETQRNKGNFPGRFSGRQFSNSRSEMNVSTLELGDSALYLCASSLVARWDSLYNEQFFGPGTRLTVL.

The chain recombines TRBV9 with TRBJ2-7; tentative D call: TRBD1 (6 bases). The germline V and J ends were trimmed by 7 bases and 4 bases, with 15 bases remaining between them. This CDR3 spans 13 amino acids. CDR1 and CDR2 from the germline V gene are SGDLS and YYNGEE. CDR3 loop: CASGTGHLYEQYF. In DNA form, the CDR3 reads TGTGCCAGCGGAACGGGACACCTTTACGAGCAGTACTTC.

V and J are TRBV29-1 and TRBJ2-1, with TRBD2 matching over 9 bases. The CDR3 runs to 20 residues. The V segment lost 1 base and the J segment 1 base; nucleotides outside the gene matches: 17. Germline V gene sequence: CDR1 SQVTM, CDR2 ANQGSEA. CDR3 residues: CSVEGHWTSVSRGSYNEQFF. CDR3 bases: TGCAGCGTTGAAGGTCATTGGACTAGCGTAAGTCGGGGTTCCTACAATGAGCAGTTCTTC.

This clone showed up just a few times. This chain connects TRBV11-2 to TRBJ2-2; 7 bases fit TRBD1. The CDR3 covers 14 residues. Germline V gene lookup returns CDR1 SGHAT and CDR2 FQNNGV. The J segment lost 3 bases and the V segment lost 3 bases, leaving 1 base of the junction unmatched. The CDR3 nucleotides are TGTGCCAGCAGCTTGACAGGGTACACCGGGGAGCTGTTTTTT. This gives the protein CASSLTGYTGELFF.

This chain connects TRBV27 to TRBJ1-2; TRBD1 might be the D (5 bases). Between the trimmed V and J ends, which lost 4 bases and 7 bases, there was a span of 10 bases. Looked up from germline, CDR1 is MNHEY and CDR2 is SMNVEV (reference sequence). This CDR3 has 12 residues. CDR3 DNA sequence: TGTGCCAGCAGTTCCCAGGGTGCTGGCTACACCTTC. Amino acid sequence: CASSSQGAGYTF.

This clone was detected only a few times. The J gene is TRBJ2-7, the V gene TRBV7-9; no clear D gene. V gave up 6 bases and J gave up 3 bases, with 15 bases separating them. The CDR3 contains 14 residues. The V gene's germline CDR1 is SEHNR and CDR2 FQNEAQ (reference sequence). The CDR3 DNA reads TGTGCCAGCAGTTCCGGCAGCTCTGGCTACGAGCAGTACTTC. Its protein is CASSSGSSGYEQYF. The whole variable domain, remainder taken from reference TRBV7-9 and TRBJ2-7, is DTGVSQNPRHKITKRGQNVTFRCDPISEHNRLYWYRQTLGQGPEFLTYFQNEAQLEKSRLLSDRFSAERPKGSFSTLEIQRTEQGDSAMYLCASSSGSSGYEQYFGPGTRLTVT.

The chain uses TRBV9 and TRBJ1-2; TRBD1 matches at 11 bases. Germline CDR1 SGDLS, CDR2 YYNGEE. V was pared by 2 bases and J by 6 bases, with 6 bases of the junction left unmatched. The CDR3 extends over 15 amino acids. The CDR3 nucleotides read TGTGCCAGCAGCGTCTTCCGGGACAGGGGGAATGGCTACACCTTC. This gives the protein CASSVFRDRGNGYTF.